This paragraph covers one T cell receptor (beta chain) sequence. Sequenced by immunoSEQ multiplex PCR; TCRdb stores in-frame clones only, minus some. The sample holds 190,000 or so clones, approximately 86% seen once. The sample comes from a study of blood T cell repertoires in COVID-19. Background on the study: Both acute and convalescent COVID-19 samples were obtained from the United States, Italy and Spain.

Per the germline V gene, CDR1 is PRHDT and CDR2 is FYEKMQ (reference sequence). The V gene end was trimmed by 2 bases and the J gene end by 5 bases; junction bases not matched to a gene: 14. The CDR3 spans 17 residues. The V gene is TRBV13, the J gene TRBJ1-1, with TRBD1 identical over 7 bases. The sample comprised peripheral blood. The sequence was obtained from a man aged 35 to 55 with active or convalescent COVID-19. In DNA form, the CDR3 reads TGTGCCAGCAGCTTAATTGCCGACAGGGAGGATCGGACTGAAGCTTTCTTT. Translating it yields CASSLIADREDRTEAFF.